This T cell receptor (beta chain) comes out of a study of graft-versus-host responses after intestinal transplantation. Study-wide background: As for transplant type, recipients had multivisceral, liver-intestinal, or isolated intestinal grafts. Recipients across the board were started on anti-thymocyte globulin induction, then kept on tacrolimus and steroids for about 3 years. General study results and limits: Detected in recipient marrow were GvH clones, some of which were first observed in ileum or blood. Early HvG declines after transplant were associated with peak circulating GvH clone levels.

Graft tissue was processed to release intraepithelial and lamina propria lymphocytes. The table came from immunoSEQ multiplex PCR; TCRdb's copy has only in-frame clones and leaves some out. Among just over 15,000 clones, around 69% were seen once, and the ten largest hold 3% to 4.5%. As for this clone: The antigen is not known.

CDR3 length equals 15 residues. V was cut by 1 base and J by 0 bases, with 10 bases left in between. The germline gives CDR1 KGHSH, CDR2 LQKENI. This receptor was obtained from a human patient who received an intestinal transplant, so some T cells may come from the graft donor. The chain has TRBV18 and TRBJ2-7; D uncertain. Sequenced here: ileum tissue, sampled 14 days after transplant. In nucleotides, the CDR3 is TGTGCCAGCTCACCACTGCCCTCAAACTCCTACGAGCAGTACTTC. Its protein is CASSPLPSNSYEQYF.